This T cell receptor beta chain comes out of a study of T cells in Graves' hyperthyroidism and ophthalmopathy. This clonotype is a singleton in its sample. The V and J ends lost 5 bases and 3 bases, in that order; junction bases with no gene match: 11. The CDR3 contains 17 residues. The germline gives CDR1 MNHNS, CDR2 SASEGT. TCR beta CDR3 regions were amplified from RNA transcripts. The primer set for the first-round RT-PCR of the TCR CDR3 was HTBI. TCRdb analysed the multiplex PCR reads with MiXCR anew, one entry per CDR3 protein. This table has some 400,000 distinct CDR3 sequences, about a fifth appearing once.

The clonotype comes from a woman younger than 35 with Graves' hyperthyroidism. The chain employs TRBV6-1 and TRBJ1-3; 9 bases align to TRBD1. What was sequenced was blood. The CDR3 region has the DNA TGTGCCAGCAGTCCCTACCAGGGGACAGGGTTTGGAAACACCATATATTTT. Protein product: CASSPYQGTGFGNTIYF.